This record covers a single T cell receptor beta chain. The antigen remains undetermined. This entry is derived from a study of breast tumors, draining lymph nodes, adjacent tissues. Findings and caveats of the study: Tumors had less TCR diversity than lymph nodes, more than nontumor tissue.

Trimming removed 2 bases at V and 8 bases at J, with 8 bases between. CDR1 and CDR2 from the germline V gene are KGHDR and SFDVKD. The CDR3 length is 12 residues. TCRdb re-called the multiplex PCR reads with MiXCR, one entry per CDR3 protein. The sample consists of about 22,000 distinct CDR3 sequences, roughly 58% of them appearing once. The rearrangement joins TRBV24-1 to TRBJ1-2; D is unclear. The sequenced sample was breast tumor tissue. This receptor was identified in a female donor with breast cancer. Some clones in this sample may be carry-over from other donors' samples. CDR3 loop: CATSDWGGGYTF. The CDR3 bases are TGTGCCACCAGTGATTGGGGTGGCGGCTACACCTTC.